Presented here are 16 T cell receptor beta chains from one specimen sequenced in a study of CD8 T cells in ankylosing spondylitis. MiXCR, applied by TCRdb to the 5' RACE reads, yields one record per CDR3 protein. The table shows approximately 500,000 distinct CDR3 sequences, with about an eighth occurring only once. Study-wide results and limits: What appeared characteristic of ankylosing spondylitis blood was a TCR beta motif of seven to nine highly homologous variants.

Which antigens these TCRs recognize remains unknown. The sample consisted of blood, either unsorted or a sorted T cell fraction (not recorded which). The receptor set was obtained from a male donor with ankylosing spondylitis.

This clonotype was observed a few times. The CDR3 here is CSATRGPYTDTQYF. The CDR3 DNA reads as TGCAGTGCTACCAGGGGGCCATACACAGATACGCAGTATTTT. The chain uses TRBV20-1 and TRBJ2-3; 8 bases are shared with TRBD1. Germline CDR1 reads DFQATT; CDR2 reads SNEGSKA (reference sequence). Losses at the gene ends were 4 bases for V and 2 bases for J; bases not matched to a gene: 5. There are 14 residues in the CDR3.

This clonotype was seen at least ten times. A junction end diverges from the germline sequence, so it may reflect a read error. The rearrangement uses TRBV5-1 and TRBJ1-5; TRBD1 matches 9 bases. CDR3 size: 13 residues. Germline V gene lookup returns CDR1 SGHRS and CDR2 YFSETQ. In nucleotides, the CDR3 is TGTGCCAGCAGCTTGGACAGGGGTCAGCCCCAGCATTTT. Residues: CASSLDRGQPQHF.

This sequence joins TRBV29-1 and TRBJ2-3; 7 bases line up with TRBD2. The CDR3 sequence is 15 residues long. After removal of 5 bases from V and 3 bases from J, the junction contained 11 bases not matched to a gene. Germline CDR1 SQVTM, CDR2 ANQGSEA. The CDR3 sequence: CSVSRGLEGTDTQYF. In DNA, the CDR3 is TGCAGCGTTTCCCGTGGACTAGAGGGGACAGATACGCAGTATTTT.

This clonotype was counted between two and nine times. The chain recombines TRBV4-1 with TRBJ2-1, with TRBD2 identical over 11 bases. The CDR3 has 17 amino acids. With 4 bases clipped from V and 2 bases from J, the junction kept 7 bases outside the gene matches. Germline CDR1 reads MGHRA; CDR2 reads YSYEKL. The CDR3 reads CASSLRVAGGAYNEQFF. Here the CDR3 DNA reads TGCGCCAGCAGCCTAAGGGTAGCGGGAGGGGCCTACAATGAGCAGTTCTTC.

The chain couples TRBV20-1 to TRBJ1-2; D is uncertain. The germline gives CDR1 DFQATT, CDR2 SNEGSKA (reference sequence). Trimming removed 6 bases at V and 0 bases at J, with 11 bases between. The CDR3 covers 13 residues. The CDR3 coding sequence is TGCAGTGCCGTAACGATAGCTAACTATGGCTACACCTTC. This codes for CSAVTIANYGYTF.

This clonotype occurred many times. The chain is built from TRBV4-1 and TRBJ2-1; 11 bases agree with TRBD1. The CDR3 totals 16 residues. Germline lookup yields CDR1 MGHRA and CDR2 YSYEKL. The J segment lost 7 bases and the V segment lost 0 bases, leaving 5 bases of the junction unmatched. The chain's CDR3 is CASSQERDRGRNEQFF. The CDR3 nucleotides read TGCGCCAGCAGCCAAGAAAGGGACAGGGGGAGGAATGAGCAGTTCTTC.

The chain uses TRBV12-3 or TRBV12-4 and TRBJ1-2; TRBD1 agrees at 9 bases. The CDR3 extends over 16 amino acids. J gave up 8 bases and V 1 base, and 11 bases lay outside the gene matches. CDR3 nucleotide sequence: TGTGCCAGCAGTTTAGATCGGGACAGGGAGTTATACGGCTACACCTTC. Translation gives CASSLDRDRELYGYTF.

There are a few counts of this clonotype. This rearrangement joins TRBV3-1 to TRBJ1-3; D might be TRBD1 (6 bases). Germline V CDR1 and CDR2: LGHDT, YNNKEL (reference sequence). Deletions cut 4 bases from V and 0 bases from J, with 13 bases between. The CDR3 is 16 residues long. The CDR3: CASSLNQGSSGNTIYF. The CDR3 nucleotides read TGTGCCAGCAGCCTCAACCAGGGGAGCTCTGGAAACACCATATATTTT. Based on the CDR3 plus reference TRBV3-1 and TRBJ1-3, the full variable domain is DTAVSQTPKYLVTQMGNDKSIKCEQNLGHDTMYWYKQDSKKFLKIMFSYNNKELIINETVPNRFSPKSPDKAHLNLHINSLELGDSAVYFCASSLNQGSSGNTIYFGEGSWLTVV.

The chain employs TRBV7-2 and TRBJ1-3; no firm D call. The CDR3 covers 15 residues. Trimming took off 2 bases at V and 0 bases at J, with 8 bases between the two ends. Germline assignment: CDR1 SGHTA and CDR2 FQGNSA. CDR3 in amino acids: CASSLTKDSGNTIYF. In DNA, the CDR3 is TGTGCCAGCAGCTTAACGAAAGACTCTGGAAACACCATATATTTT.

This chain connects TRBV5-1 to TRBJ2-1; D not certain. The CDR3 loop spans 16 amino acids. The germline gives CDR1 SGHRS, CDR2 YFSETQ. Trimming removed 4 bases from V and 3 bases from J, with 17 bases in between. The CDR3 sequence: CASSPTGVPDYNEQFF. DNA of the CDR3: TGCGCCAGCAGCCCTACGGGCGTACCGGACTACAATGAGCAGTTCTTC.

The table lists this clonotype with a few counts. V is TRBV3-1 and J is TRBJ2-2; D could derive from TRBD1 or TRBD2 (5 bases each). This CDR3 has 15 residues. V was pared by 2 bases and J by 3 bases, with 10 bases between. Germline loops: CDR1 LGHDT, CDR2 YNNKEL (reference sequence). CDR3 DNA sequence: TGTGCCAGCAGCCAATCCAGGGAGTACACCGGGGAGCTGTTTTTT. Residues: CASSQSREYTGELFF.

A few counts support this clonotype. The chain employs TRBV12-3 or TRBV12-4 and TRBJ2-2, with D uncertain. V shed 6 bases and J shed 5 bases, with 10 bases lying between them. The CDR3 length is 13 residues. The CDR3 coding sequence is TGTGCCAGCAGCCCAACAGAGACCGGGGAGCTGTTTTTT. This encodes CASSPTETGELFF.

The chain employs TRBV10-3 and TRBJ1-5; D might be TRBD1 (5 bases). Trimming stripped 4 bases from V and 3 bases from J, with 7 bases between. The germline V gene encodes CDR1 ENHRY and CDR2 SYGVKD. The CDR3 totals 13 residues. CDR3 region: CAISAGANQPQHF. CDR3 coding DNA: TGTGCCATCAGTGCCGGGGCCAATCAGCCCCAGCATTTT.

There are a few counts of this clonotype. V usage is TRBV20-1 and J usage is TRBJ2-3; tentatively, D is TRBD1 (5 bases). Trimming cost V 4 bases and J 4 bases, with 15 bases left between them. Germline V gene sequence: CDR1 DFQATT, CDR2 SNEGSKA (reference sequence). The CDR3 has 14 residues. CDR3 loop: CSAKGWAKADTQYF. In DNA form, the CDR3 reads TGCAGTGCTAAGGGGTGGGCGAAGGCAGATACGCAGTATTTT.

CDR3 nucleotides: TGTGCCAGCAGTCTGCCATTAACCGGGGAGCTGTTTTTT. Translation: CASSLPLTGELFF. The chain is built from TRBV28 and TRBJ2-2; no clear D gene. V lost 5 bases to trimming and J lost 5 bases, with 9 bases between them. The CDR3 contains 13 residues. The germline V gene encodes CDR1 MDHEN and CDR2 SYDVKM.

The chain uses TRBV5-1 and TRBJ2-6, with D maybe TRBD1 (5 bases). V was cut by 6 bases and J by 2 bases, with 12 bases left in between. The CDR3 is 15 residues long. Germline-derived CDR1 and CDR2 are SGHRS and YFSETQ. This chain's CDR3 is CASTIGVAGANVLTF. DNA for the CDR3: TGCGCCAGCACCATAGGGGTTGCTGGGGCCAACGTCCTGACTTTC.